This TCR beta chain was profiled in a study of cytomegalovirus exposure and HLA in healthy donors. Separate from the roughly 700-subject first cohort, the roughly 120-subject validation cohort was the one that the donors belonged to. Method: immunoSEQ multiplex PCR; TCRdb's copy keeps in-frame clones and lacks some. This table has 150,000 to 200,000 clones, roughly 86% appearing once. CDR1 and CDR2 from the germline V gene are SQVTM and ANQGSEA. The germline V and J ends were trimmed by 7 bases and 2 bases, with 8 bases remaining between them. CDR3 length equals 11 residues. Findings and limits, study-wide: The tendency of first-cohort TCR clusters to co-occur in the 120 or so validation repertoires was identified by a subsequent analysis.

A note on this clone: The antigen is unknown.

Sequencing was done on a sample of PBMCs. V and J are TRBV29-1 and TRBJ2-5; D call uncertain. This clonotype originated in a man younger than 40 in good health and CMV-seropositive. CDR3 sequence (DNA): TGCAGCGCGAGCGCTCAAGAGACCCAGTACTTC. It specifies CSASAQETQYF.